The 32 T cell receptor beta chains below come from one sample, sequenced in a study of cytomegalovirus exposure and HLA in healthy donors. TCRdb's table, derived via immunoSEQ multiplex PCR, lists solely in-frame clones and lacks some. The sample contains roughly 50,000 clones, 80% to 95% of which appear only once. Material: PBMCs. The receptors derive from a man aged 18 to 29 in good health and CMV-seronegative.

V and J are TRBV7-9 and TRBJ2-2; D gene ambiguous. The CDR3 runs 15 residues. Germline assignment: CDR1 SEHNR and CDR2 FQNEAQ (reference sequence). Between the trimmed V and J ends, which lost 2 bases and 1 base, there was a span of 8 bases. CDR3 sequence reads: CASSLQIMNTGELFF. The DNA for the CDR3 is TGTGCCAGCAGCTTACAGATTATGAACACCGGGGAGCTGTTTTTT.

This CDR3 reads CASSFTVGNTEAFF. The DNA of the CDR3 is TGTGCCAGCAGCTTTACTGTTGGGAACACTGAAGCTTTCTTT. This rearrangement joins TRBV5-5 to TRBJ1-1; no definite D call. The CDR3 length is 14 residues. V was pared by 2 bases and J by 1 base, with 9 bases between. The germline CDR1 and CDR2 sequences are SGHKS and YYEKEE (reference sequence).

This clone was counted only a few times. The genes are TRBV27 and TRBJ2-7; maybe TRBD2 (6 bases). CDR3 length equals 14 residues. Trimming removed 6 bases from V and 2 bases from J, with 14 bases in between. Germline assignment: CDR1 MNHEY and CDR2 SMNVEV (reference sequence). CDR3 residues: CASSPGRSPYEQYF. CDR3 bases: TGTGCCAGCAGCCCAGGGAGGAGCCCCTACGAGCAGTACTTC.

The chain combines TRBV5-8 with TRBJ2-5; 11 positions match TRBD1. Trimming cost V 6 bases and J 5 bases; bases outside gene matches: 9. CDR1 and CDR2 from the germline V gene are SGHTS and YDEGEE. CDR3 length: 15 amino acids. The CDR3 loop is CASTSRTGGGETQYF. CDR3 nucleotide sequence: TGTGCCAGCACCTCCCGGACAGGGGGCGGTGAGACCCAGTACTTC. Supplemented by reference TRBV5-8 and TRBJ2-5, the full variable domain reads EAGVTQSPTHLIKTRGQQATLRCSPISGHTSVYWYQQALGLGLQFLLWYDEGEERNRGNFPPRFSGRQFPNYSSELNVNALELEDSALYLCASTSRTGGGETQYFGPGTRLLVL.

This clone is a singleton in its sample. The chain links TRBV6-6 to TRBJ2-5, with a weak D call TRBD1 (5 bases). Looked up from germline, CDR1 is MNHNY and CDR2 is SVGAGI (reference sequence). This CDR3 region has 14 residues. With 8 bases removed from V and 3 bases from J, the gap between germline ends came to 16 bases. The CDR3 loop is CASVHGQGKETQYF. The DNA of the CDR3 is TGTGCCAGCGTACACGGGCAGGGAAAAGAGACCCAGTACTTC.

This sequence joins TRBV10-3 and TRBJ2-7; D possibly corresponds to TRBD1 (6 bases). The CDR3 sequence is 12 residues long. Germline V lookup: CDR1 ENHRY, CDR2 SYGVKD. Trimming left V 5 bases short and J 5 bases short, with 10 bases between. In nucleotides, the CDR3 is TGTGCCATCAGTTGGACAGTCGACGAGCAGTACTTC. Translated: CAISWTVDEQYF.

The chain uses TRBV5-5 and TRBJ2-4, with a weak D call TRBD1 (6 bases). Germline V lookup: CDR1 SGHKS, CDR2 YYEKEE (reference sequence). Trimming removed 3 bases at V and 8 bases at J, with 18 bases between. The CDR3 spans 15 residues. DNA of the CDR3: TGTGCCAGCAGCTCCCAACCTACAGGGAGCGACATTCAGTACTTC. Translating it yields CASSSQPTGSDIQYF.

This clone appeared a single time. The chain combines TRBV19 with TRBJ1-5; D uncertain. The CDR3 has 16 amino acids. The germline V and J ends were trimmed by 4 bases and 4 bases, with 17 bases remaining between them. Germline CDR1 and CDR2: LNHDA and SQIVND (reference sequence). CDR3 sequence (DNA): TGTGCCAGTAGTACGGGTCGGACGACGGGAAATCAGCCCCAGCATTTT. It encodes CASSTGRTTGNQPQHF.

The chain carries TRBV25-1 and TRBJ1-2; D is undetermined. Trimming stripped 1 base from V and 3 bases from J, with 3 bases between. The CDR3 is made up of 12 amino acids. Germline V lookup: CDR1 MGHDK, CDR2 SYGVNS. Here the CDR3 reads CASSESYYGYTF. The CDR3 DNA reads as TGTGCCAGCAGTGAATCCTACTATGGCTACACCTTC.

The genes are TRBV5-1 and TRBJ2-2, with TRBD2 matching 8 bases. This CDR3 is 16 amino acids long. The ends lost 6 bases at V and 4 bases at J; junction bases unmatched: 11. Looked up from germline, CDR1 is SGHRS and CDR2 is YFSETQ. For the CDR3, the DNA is TGCGCCAGCACTTTACGACGGCGGGGGGTCACCGGGGAGCTGTTTTTT. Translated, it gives CASTLRRRGVTGELFF.

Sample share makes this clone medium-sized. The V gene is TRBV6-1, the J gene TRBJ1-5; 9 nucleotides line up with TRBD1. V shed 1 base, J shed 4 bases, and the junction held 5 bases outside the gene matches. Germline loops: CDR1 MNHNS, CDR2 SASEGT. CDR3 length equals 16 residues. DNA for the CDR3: TGTGCCAGCAGTGAAGGCGGGACAGGGCCGAATCAGCCCCAGCATTTT. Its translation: CASSEGGTGPNQPQHF.

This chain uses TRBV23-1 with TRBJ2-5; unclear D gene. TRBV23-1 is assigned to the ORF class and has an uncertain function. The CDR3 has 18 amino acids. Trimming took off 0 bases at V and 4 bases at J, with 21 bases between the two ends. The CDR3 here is CASSQSGIYSNVGETQYF. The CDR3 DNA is TGCGCCAGCAGTCAATCGGGCATTTATTCGAACGTCGGAGAGACCCAGTACTTC.

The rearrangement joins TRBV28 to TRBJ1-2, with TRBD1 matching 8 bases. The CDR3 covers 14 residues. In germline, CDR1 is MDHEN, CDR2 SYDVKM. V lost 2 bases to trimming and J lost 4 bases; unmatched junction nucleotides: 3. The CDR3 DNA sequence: TGTGCCAGCAGTTTAACCGGACAGGGCTATGGCTACACCTTC. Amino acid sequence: CASSLTGQGYGYTF.

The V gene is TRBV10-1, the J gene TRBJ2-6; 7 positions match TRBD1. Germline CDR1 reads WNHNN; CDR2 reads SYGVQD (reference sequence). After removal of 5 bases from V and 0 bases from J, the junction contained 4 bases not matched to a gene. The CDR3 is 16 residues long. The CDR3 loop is CASSTGTASGANVLTF. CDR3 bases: TGCGCCAGCAGTACCGGGACAGCCTCTGGGGCCAACGTCCTGACTTTC.

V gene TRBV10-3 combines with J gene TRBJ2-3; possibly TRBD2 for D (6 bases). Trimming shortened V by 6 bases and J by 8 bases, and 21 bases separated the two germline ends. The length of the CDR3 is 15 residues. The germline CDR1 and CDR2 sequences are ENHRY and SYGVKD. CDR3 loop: CAISDSGLSGGTQYF. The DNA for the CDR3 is TGTGCCATCAGCGACTCCGGTTTATCCGGGGGTACGCAGTATTTT.

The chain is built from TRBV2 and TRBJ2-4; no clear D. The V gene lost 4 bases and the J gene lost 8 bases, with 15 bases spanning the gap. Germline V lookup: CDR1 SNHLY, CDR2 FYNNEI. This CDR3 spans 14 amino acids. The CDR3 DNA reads TGTGCCAGCAGTGTTTCACAGTCTGGGCACATTCAGTACTTC. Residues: CASSVSQSGHIQYF. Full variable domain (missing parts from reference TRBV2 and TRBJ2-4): EPEVTQTPSHQVTQMGQEVILRCVPISNHLYFYWYRQILGQKVEFLVSFYNNEISEKSEIFDDQFSVERPDGSNFTLKIRSTKLEDSAMYFCASSVSQSGHIQYFGAGTRLSVL.

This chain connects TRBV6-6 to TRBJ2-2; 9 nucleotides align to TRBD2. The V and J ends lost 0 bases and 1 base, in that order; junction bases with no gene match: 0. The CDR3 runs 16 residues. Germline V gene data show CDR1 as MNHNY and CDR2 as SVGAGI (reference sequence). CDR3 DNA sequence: TGTGCCAGCAGTTACTCGACTAGCGGGAACACCGGGGAGCTGTTTTTT. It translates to CASSYSTSGNTGELFF.

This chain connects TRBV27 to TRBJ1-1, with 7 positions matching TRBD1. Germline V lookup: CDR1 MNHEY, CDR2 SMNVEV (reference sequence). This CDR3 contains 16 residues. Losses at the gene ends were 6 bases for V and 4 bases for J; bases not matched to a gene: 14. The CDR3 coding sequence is TGTGCCAGCAGCCTTCGGGGACAGTGGGGTTTCACTGAAGCTTTCTTT. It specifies CASSLRGQWGFTEAFF.

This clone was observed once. CDR3 bases: TGTGCCAGCAGCCCTTCCGTCACCGGGGAGCTGTTTTTT. Protein sequence: CASSPSVTGELFF. J is TRBJ2-2 and V is TRBV7-2; D remains ambiguous. V was pared by 5 bases and J by 4 bases, with 8 bases between. CDR3 length: 13 residues. Germline assignment: CDR1 SGHTA and CDR2 FQGNSA. The entire variable domain, with the rest obtained from reference TRBV7-2 and TRBJ2-2, is as follows: GAGVSQSPSNKVTEKGKDVELRCDPISGHTALYWYRQSLGQGLEFLIYFQGNSAPDKSGLPSDRFSAERTGGSVSTLTIQRTQQEDSAVYLCASSPSVTGELFFGEGSRLTVL.

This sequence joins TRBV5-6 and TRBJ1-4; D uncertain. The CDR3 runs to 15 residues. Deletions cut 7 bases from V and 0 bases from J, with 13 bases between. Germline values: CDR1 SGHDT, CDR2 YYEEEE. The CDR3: CASGIWRATNEKLFF. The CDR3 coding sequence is TGTGCCAGCGGGATCTGGAGGGCAACTAATGAAAAACTGTTTTTT.

CDR3 protein: CASRGGRFNEQFF. CDR3 sequence (DNA): TGTGCCAGTAGAGGCGGGAGGTTCAATGAGCAGTTCTTC. This sequence joins TRBV19 and TRBJ2-1, with 8 bases aligning to TRBD2. Trimming cost V 6 bases and J 6 bases; bases outside gene matches: 4. The CDR3 is 13 amino acids. Looked up from germline, CDR1 is LNHDA and CDR2 is SQIVND (reference sequence).

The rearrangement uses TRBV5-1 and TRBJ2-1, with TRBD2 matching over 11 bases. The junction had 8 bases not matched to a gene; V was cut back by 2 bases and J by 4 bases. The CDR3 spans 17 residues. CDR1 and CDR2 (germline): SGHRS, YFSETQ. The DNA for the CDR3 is TGCGCCAGCAGCTTCTCAGGGCTAGCGGGGGGATACAATGAGCAGTTCTTC. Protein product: CASSFSGLAGGYNEQFF. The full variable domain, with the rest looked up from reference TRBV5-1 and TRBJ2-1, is KAGVTQTPRYLIKTRGQQVTLSCSPISGHRSVSWYQQTPGQGLQFLFEYFSETQRNKGNFPGRFSGRQFSNSRSEMNVSTLELGDSALYLCASSFSGLAGGYNEQFFGPGTRLTVL.

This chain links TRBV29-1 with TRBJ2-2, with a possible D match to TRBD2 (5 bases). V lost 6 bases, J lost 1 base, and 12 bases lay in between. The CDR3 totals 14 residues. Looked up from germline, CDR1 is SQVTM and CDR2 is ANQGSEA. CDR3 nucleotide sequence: TGCAGCGTGCGCTCCCGGGGGAACACCGGGGAGCTGTTTTTT. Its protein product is CSVRSRGNTGELFF.

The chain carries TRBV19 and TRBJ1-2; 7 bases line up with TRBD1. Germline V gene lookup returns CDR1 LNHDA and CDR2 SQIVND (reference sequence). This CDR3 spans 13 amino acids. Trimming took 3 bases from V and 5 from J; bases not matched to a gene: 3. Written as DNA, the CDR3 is TGTGCCAGTAGTATTGACAGGGCATATGGCTACACCTTC. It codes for CASSIDRAYGYTF.

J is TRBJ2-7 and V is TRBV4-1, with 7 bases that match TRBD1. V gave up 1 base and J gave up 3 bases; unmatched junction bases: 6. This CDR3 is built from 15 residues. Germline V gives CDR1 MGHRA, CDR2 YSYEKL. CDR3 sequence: CASSQAGQNSYEQYF. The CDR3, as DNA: TGCGCCAGCAGCCAAGCGGGACAGAATAGCTACGAGCAGTACTTC.

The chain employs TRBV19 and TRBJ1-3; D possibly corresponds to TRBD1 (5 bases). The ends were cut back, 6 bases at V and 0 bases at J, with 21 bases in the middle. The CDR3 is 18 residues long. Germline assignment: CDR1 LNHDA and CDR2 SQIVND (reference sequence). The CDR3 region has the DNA TGTGCCAGTAGCCCCGATGGCGGGACGCCGAGCTCTGGAAACACCATATATTTT. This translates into CASSPDGGTPSSGNTIYF.

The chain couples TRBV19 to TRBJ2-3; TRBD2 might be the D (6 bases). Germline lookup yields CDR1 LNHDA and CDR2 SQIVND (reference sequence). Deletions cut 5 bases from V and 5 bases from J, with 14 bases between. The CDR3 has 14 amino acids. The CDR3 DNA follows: TGTGCCAGTAGTTGGGAGGTGTCAAGAGATACGCAGTATTTT. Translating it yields CASSWEVSRDTQYF.

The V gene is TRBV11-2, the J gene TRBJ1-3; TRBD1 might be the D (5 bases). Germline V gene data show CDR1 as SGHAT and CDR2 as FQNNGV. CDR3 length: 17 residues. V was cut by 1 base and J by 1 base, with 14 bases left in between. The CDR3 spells CASSLARSRVSGNTIYF. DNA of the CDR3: TGTGCCAGCAGCTTAGCCCGGAGCAGGGTATCTGGAAACACCATATATTTT.

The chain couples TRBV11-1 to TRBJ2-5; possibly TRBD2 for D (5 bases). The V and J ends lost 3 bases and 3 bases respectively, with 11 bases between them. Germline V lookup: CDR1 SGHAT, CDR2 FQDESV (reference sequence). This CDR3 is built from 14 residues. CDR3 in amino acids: CASSLRWGEETQYF. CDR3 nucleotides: TGTGCCAGCAGCTTGAGGTGGGGAGAAGAGACCCAGTACTTC.

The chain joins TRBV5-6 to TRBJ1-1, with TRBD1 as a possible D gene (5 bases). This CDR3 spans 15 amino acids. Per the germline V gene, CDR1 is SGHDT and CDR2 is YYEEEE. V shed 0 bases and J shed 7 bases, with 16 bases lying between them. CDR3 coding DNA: TGTGCCAGCAGCTTGGGGGGGGACCCCGGCGGTGAAGCTTTCTTT. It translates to CASSLGGDPGGEAFF.

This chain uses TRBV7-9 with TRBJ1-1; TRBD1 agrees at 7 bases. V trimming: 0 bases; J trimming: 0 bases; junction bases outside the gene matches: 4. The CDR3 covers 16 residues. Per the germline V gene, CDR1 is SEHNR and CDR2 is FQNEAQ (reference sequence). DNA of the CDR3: TGTGCCAGCAGCTTAGCGCCCGGACAGGTGAACACTGAAGCTTTCTTT. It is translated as CASSLAPGQVNTEAFF.

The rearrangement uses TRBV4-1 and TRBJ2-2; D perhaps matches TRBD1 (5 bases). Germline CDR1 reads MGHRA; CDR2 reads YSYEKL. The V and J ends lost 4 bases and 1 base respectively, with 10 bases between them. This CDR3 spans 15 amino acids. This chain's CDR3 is CASSLGQMNTGELFF. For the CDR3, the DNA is TGCGCCAGCAGCCTCGGACAAATGAACACCGGGGAGCTGTTTTTT.